The present T cell receptor (beta chain) was sequenced within a study of cytomegalovirus exposure and HLA in healthy donors. The CDR3 sequence is 16 residues long. Per germline, CDR1 MNHNS and CDR2 SASEGT. Trimming cost V 0 bases and J 2 bases; bases outside gene matches: 5. Study results and limitations: DRB1 had the most TCR associations and HLA-C the fewest, a later analysis found, with rates varying by HLA locus. The classifier reportedly diagnosed cytomegalovirus status with high specificity and sensitivity. Association with HLA alleles at 0.05 false discovery rate was found for around 17,000 TCR beta sequences in a later analysis.

As to this clone: Its antigen is not known. In the same sample, other DNA sequences code for this CDR3.

The PCR ran on 60 Vbeta and 13 Jbeta primers. Original methodology: An analysis performed later counted roughly 80 million unique TCR beta chains (around 10 million of them shared). The repertoire was sequenced with immunoSEQ multiplex PCR; TCRdb's copy has only in-frame clones and lacks some. V, J and clone size derive from that table, while D and trimming were established from the DNA sequence. In total, the table holds some 120,000 clones. The chain employs TRBV6-1 and TRBJ2-7, with 9 bases lining up with TRBD1. Sequenced: PBMCs. This receptor was identified in a man between 18 and 35 years old in good health and CMV-seronegative. In nucleotides, the CDR3 is TGTGCCAGCAGTGAAGCCTTGGGACAGGGTGCCTACGAGCAGTACTTC. It codes for CASSEALGQGAYEQYF.